The 5 T cell receptor beta chains below all came from one sample that was sequenced in a study of blood T cells in healthy people across ages. Through a sample-barcoded 5' primer and a J-beta primer mix, a second PCR was run for 7 to 11 cycles. TCRdb ran MiXCR on the 5' RACE reads and lists one entry per CDR3 protein. This sample has under 2 million distinct CDR3 sequences, with about 32% found just once. The sequencing input was blood. Receptor source: a young woman in good health.

The chain links TRBV10-1 to TRBJ2-2, with D possibly TRBD2 on 6 matching bases. This CDR3 is built from 15 residues. Germline V gene data show CDR1 as WNHNN and CDR2 as SYGVQD (reference sequence). Trimming took 8 bases from V and 5 from J, leaving 18 bases between them. The CDR3 loop is CASGTTSGGTGELFF. DNA for the CDR3: TGCGCCAGCGGAACGACTAGTGGGGGAACCGGGGAGCTGTTTTTT.

This chain uses TRBV13 with TRBJ2-4; no clear D gene. Trimming removed 4 bases from V and 5 bases from J, with 9 bases in between. CDR1 and CDR2 from the germline V gene are PRHDT and FYEKMQ (reference sequence). The CDR3 loop spans 13 amino acids. CDR3 amino acids: CASSSRAENIQYF. In nucleotides, the CDR3 is TGTGCCAGCAGCTCCCGGGCCGAAAACATTCAGTACTTC.

The CDR3 bases are TGTGCCAGCAGCTCAGGGTACCATGAGCAGTTCTTC. The encoded protein is CASSSGYHEQFF. The chain has TRBV28 and TRBJ2-1; possibly TRBD1 for D (5 bases). The germline V and J ends were trimmed by 6 bases and 8 bases, with 11 bases remaining between them. This CDR3 comprises 12 residues. Germline CDR1 is MDHEN and CDR2 is SYDVKM.

The V call is TRBV30, the J call TRBJ1-1, with unresolved D. Germline CDR1 reads GTSNPN; CDR2 reads SVGIG (reference sequence). V was pared by 1 base and J by 3 bases, with 12 bases between. This CDR3 has 14 residues. This chain's CDR3 is CAWSERVGDTEAFF. DNA for the CDR3: TGTGCCTGGAGTGAAAGGGTAGGTGACACTGAAGCTTTCTTT. The whole variable domain, filled in from reference TRBV30 and TRBJ1-1, reads SQTIHQWPATLVQPVGSPLSLECTVEGTSNPNLYWYRQAAGRGLQLLFYSVGIGQISSEVPQNLSASRPQDRQFILSSKKLLLSDSGFYLCAWSERVGDTEAFFGQGTRLTVV.

The chain employs TRBV11-2 and TRBJ2-3, with D uncertain. Germline V gene lookup returns CDR1 SGHAT and CDR2 FQNNGV. The CDR3 has 14 residues. The V end was cut by 1 base, the J end by 6 bases, with 11 bases between. The CDR3 nucleotides read TGTGCCAGCAGCTTAGTTGGTAGCTGGGATACGCAGTATTTT. Encoded protein: CASSLVGSWDTQYF.